The 3 T cell receptor beta chains in this list originate from one sample, sequenced in a study of cytomegalovirus exposure and HLA in healthy donors. Primers: 60 Vbeta forward and 13 Jbeta reverse. This table comes from immunoSEQ multiplex PCR, and its TCRdb copy is limited to in-frame clones, with some not included. This sample has 120,000 to 150,000 clones, with roughly 80% found just once. The sequencing sample was made of PBMCs. The receptors were gathered from a man between 35 and 55 years old in good health and CMV-seronegative.

The gene calls are TRBV12-5 and TRBJ2-7; 7 bases are a match to TRBD1. CDR3 length: 13 amino acids. In germline, CDR1 is LGHNT, CDR2 FRNRAP. V dropped 5 bases and J dropped 3; count of bases not matched to a gene: 4. CDR3 DNA sequence: TGTGCTAGTGGTACGGGACAGAACTACGAGCAGTACTTC. It encodes CASGTGQNYEQYF.

This clone was found once. The gene calls are TRBV2 and TRBJ1-5, with TRBD1 matching over 8 bases. The CDR3 covers 15 residues. Germline V gene sequence: CDR1 SNHLY, CDR2 FYNNEI. With V trimmed by 6 bases and J by 4 bases, 8 bases remained unmatched. The CDR3 reads CASRAGQGRNQPQHF. DNA of the CDR3: TGTGCCAGCAGGGCCGGACAGGGACGTAATCAGCCCCAGCATTTT.

This clone was counted only a few times. The CDR3 DNA follows: TGTGCCAGCTCACCCCGGGGACTCGCCTCTTCATCTACTCCCCTCCACTTT. It encodes CASSPRGLASSSTPLHF. J is TRBJ1-6 and V is TRBV18, with D possibly being TRBD1 (5 bases). Germline values: CDR1 KGHSH, CDR2 LQKENI. There are 17 residues in the CDR3. Trimming removed 3 bases at V and 13 bases at J, with 25 bases between.